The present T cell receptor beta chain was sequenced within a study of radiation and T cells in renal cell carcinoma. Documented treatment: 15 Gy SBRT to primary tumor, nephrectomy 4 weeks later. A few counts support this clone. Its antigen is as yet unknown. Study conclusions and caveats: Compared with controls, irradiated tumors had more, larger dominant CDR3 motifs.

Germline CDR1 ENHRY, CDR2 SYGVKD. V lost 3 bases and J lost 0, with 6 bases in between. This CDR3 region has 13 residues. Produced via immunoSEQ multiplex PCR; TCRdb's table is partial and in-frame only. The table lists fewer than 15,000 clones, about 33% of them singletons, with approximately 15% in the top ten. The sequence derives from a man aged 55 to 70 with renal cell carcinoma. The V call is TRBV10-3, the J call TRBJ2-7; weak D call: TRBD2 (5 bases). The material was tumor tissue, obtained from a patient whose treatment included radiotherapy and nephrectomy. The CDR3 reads CAISDAGSYEQYF. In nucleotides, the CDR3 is TGTGCCATCAGTGACGCGGGCTCCTACGAGCAGTACTTC.